These 27 T cell receptor beta chains were all obtained from the same sample, sequenced in a study of OX40 agonist ivuxolimab in advanced cancers. Clones were read by immunoSEQ multiplex PCR, and TCRdb kept only the in-frame ones, dropping some. This table holds fewer than 75,000 clones, about 89% found once. Sequenced here: CD4+ or CD8+ T cells sorted from blood, sampled in a trial of the OX40 agonist ivuxolimab. The receptors here all came from an adult with an advanced solid tumor such as melanoma, head and neck, liver or kidney cancer.

The V and J genes are TRBV18 and TRBJ1-2; unclear D gene. This CDR3 contains 14 residues. V was cut by 2 bases and J by 4 bases, with 11 bases left in between. Germline values: CDR1 KGHSH, CDR2 LQKENI. The DNA for the CDR3 is TGTGCCAGCTCACCAGTTCAGGCATCCTATGGCTACACCTTC. Its translation is CASSPVQASYGYTF.

The chain has TRBV30 and TRBJ2-5, with no clear D. The V end was cut by 1 base, the J end by 2 bases, with 8 bases between. Germline CDR1 is GTSNPN and CDR2 is SVGIG (reference sequence). This CDR3 is 13 amino acids long. The CDR3 coding sequence is TGTGCCTGGAGTGGAACTTTTCAAGAGACCCAGTACTTC. It codes for CAWSGTFQETQYF.

The chain joins TRBV2 to TRBJ1-2; D is undetermined. This CDR3 has 15 residues. Between the trimmed V and J ends, which lost 7 bases and 3 bases, there was a span of 18 bases. Germline-derived CDR1 and CDR2 are SNHLY and FYNNEI. The CDR3 is CASNARSSLDYGYTF. CDR3 nucleotides: TGTGCCAGCAACGCCAGGTCGAGTCTAGACTATGGCTACACCTTC.

The rearrangement joins TRBV14 to TRBJ1-1; D gene uncertain. The CDR3 spans 15 residues. V lost 3 bases, J lost 1 base, and 12 bases lay in between. CDR1 and CDR2 from the germline V gene are SGHDN and FVKESK. The chain's CDR3 is CASSHLGRRNTEAFF. Here the CDR3 DNA reads TGTGCCAGCAGCCATCTTGGGAGAAGGAACACTGAAGCTTTCTTT.

The chain has TRBV6-6 and TRBJ2-1; 9 bases map to TRBD2. J was trimmed by 4 bases and V by 8 bases; bases with no gene match: 9. Germline loops: CDR1 MNHNY, CDR2 SVGAGI (reference sequence). The CDR3 totals 15 residues. This CDR3 reads CASCLAGDSYNEQFF. In DNA, the CDR3 is TGTGCCAGCTGCTTAGCGGGAGATTCTTACAATGAGCAGTTCTTC.

The rearrangement links TRBV30 to TRBJ2-2; D uncertain. This CDR3 region has 13 residues. Trimming removed 3 bases from V and 6 bases from J, with 11 bases in between. Germline-derived CDR1 and CDR2 are GTSNPN and SVGIG (reference sequence). This CDR3 is CAWRRGVAGELFF. The DNA of the CDR3 is TGTGCCTGGAGACGTGGGGTAGCCGGGGAGCTGTTTTTT.

This chain uses TRBV7-2 with TRBJ2-5, with TRBD2 as a possible D gene (6 bases). Germline V lookup: CDR1 SGHTA, CDR2 FQGNSA. Trimming removed 5 bases at V and 2 bases at J, with 12 bases between. The CDR3 covers 14 residues. The CDR3 nucleotides are TGTGCCAGCAGCGTCTCTAGCGCGCAAGAGACCCAGTACTTC. Its translation: CASSVSSAQETQYF.

This clone was observed a single time. The CDR3 loop reads CASSPSTGGATYEQYF. DNA of the CDR3: TGTGCCAGCAGCCCTAGCACAGGGGGCGCGACCTACGAGCAGTACTTC. The chain joins TRBV9 to TRBJ2-7; 9 bases are a match to TRBD1. With V trimmed by 4 bases and J by 2 bases, 10 bases remained unmatched. Germline V gene lookup returns CDR1 SGDLS and CDR2 YYNGEE. The CDR3 sequence is 16 residues long.

This chain joins TRBV4-1 and TRBJ1-1; 8 bases align to TRBD1. CDR3 size: 15 residues. CDR1 is MGHRA, CDR2 YSYEKL, per germline. The J segment lost 5 bases and the V segment lost 3 bases, leaving 8 bases of the junction unmatched. CDR3 in amino acids: CASSHRTGRGTEAFF. The CDR3 bases are TGCGCCAGCAGCCACCGGACAGGGCGGGGAACTGAAGCTTTCTTT.

This clone was seen a single time. The chain recombines TRBV6-1 with TRBJ1-2; 9 nucleotides agree with TRBD1. The length of the CDR3 is 13 residues. CDR1 is MNHNS, CDR2 SASEGT, per germline. V shed 6 bases and J 1 base; nucleotides not matched to a gene: 0. CDR3 nucleotides: TGTGCCAGCAGGGACAGGGGTAACTATGGCTACACCTTC. Residues: CASRDRGNYGYTF.

The chain is built from TRBV19 and TRBJ1-1; possible D gene TRBD1, 6 bases. Trimming pared 6 bases from V and 10 bases from J, leaving 12 bases between. The CDR3 has 11 amino acids. CDR1 and CDR2 (germline): LNHDA, SQIVND (reference sequence). Here the CDR3 reads CASRGADGAFF. Here the CDR3 DNA reads TGTGCCAGTAGGGGGGCAGATGGAGCTTTCTTT. Full variable domain (rest looked up from reference TRBV19 and TRBJ1-1): DGGITQSPKYLFRKEGQNVTLSCEQNLNHDAMYWYRQDPGQGLRLIYYSQIVNDFQKGDIAEGYSVSREKKESFPLTVTSAQKNPTAFYLCASRGADGAFFGQGTRLTVV.

The chain has TRBV5-1 and TRBJ1-2; 8 bases line up with TRBD1. With 2 bases clipped from V and 5 bases from J, the junction kept 8 bases outside the gene matches. CDR1 is SGHRS, CDR2 YFSETQ, per germline. The CDR3 runs 15 residues. The CDR3 region has the DNA TGCGCCAGCAGCTTCGACGGGACAGGTGCATATGGCTACACCTTC. Protein: CASSFDGTGAYGYTF.

The gene calls are TRBV27 and TRBJ2-7, with 8 bases aligning to TRBD1. J lost 3 bases, V lost 2 bases, and 6 bases had no gene match. Germline-derived CDR1 and CDR2 are MNHEY and SMNVEV (reference sequence). The CDR3 has 15 amino acids. The CDR3 reads CASSLGPGQGYEQYF. CDR3 in DNA: TGTGCCAGCAGTTTAGGCCCTGGACAGGGCTACGAGCAGTACTTC.

The rearrangement links TRBV20-1 to TRBJ1-4; D remains unclear. Germline values: CDR1 DFQATT, CDR2 SNEGSKA (reference sequence). CDR3 length: 10 residues. V lost 5 bases, J lost 8 bases, and 6 bases lay in between. CDR3 sequence (DNA): TGCAGTGCTGGCCGGGAAAAACTGTTTTTT. It translates to CSAGREKLFF.

The chain joins TRBV7-2 to TRBJ1-2, with D possibly TRBD1 on 5 matching bases. CDR1 is SGHTA, CDR2 FQGNSA, per germline. This CDR3 region has 13 residues. V lost 7 bases to trimming and J lost 8 bases, with 17 bases between them. CDR3 sequence (DNA): TGTGCCAGCAACCCTTTTTGGGGGGACGGCTACACCTTC. It specifies CASNPFWGDGYTF.

The chain carries TRBV2 and TRBJ2-1, with D perhaps matching TRBD2 (5 bases). The CDR3 consists of 13 residues. Germline V gives CDR1 SNHLY, CDR2 FYNNEI. V was pared by 9 bases and J by 7 bases, with 16 bases between. Here the CDR3 DNA reads TGTGCCAGTAGAAATCCGGGGAAAAATGAGCAGTTCTTC. Protein sequence: CASRNPGKNEQFF.

The chain joins TRBV7-2 to TRBJ2-1, with 9 bases aligning to TRBD1. CDR1 SGHTA and CDR2 FQGNSA come from the germline V gene. V trimming: 6 bases; J trimming: 0 bases; junction bases outside the gene matches: 3. The CDR3 is 15 residues long. The chain's CDR3 is CASRGDRASYNEQFF. The CDR3 bases are TGTGCCAGCAGGGGGGACAGGGCCTCCTACAATGAGCAGTTCTTC.

The chain has TRBV5-1 and TRBJ1-2; D ambiguous. Trimming took off 2 bases at V and 3 bases at J, with 11 bases between the two ends. CDR1 and CDR2 from the germline V gene are SGHRS and YFSETQ. The CDR3 has 14 residues. The CDR3 coding sequence is TGCGCCAGCAGCTTCCTGGACCCGTACTATGGCTACACCTTC. This codes for CASSFLDPYYGYTF. Combining the CDR3 with reference TRBV5-1 and TRBJ1-2 gives the whole variable domain KAGVTQTPRYLIKTRGQQVTLSCSPISGHRSVSWYQQTPGQGLQFLFEYFSETQRNKGNFPGRFSGRQFSNSRSEMNVSTLELGDSALYLCASSFLDPYYGYTFGSGTRLTVV.

CDR3 in DNA: TGTGCCAGCAGCCAGACCGGGACTAGAGCTGGGGCCAACGTCCTGACTTTC. Protein product: CASSQTGTRAGANVLTF. The chain uses TRBV7-2 and TRBJ2-6; 8 bases fit TRBD2. The CDR3 has 17 residues. Germline V gives CDR1 SGHTA, CDR2 FQGNSA. With V trimmed by 5 bases and J by 2 bases, 8 bases remained unmatched.

V and J are TRBV5-1 and TRBJ1-2, with unresolved D. The germline V and J ends were trimmed by 2 bases and 7 bases, with 12 bases remaining between them. The CDR3 loop spans 13 amino acids. Germline V lookup: CDR1 SGHRS, CDR2 YFSETQ. CDR3 amino acids: CASSFGESGGYTF. The DNA of the CDR3 is TGCGCCAGCAGCTTTGGGGAATCCGGTGGCTACACCTTC.

The chain links TRBV27 to TRBJ1-5, with D perhaps TRBD1 (5 bases). Germline V gives CDR1 MNHEY, CDR2 SMNVEV (reference sequence). The CDR3 has 15 amino acids. Trimming stripped 0 bases from V and 3 bases from J, with 9 bases between. CDR3 sequence: CASSLSYRNNQPQHF. The CDR3 DNA sequence: TGTGCCAGCAGTTTATCTTACAGGAACAATCAGCCCCAGCATTTT.

The chain combines TRBV6-1 with TRBJ1-2; 8 bases align to TRBD1. The CDR3 has 13 residues. Looked up from germline, CDR1 is MNHNS and CDR2 is SASEGT. The V gene end was trimmed by 3 bases and the J gene end by 7 bases; junction bases not matched to a gene: 4. CDR3 bases: TGTGCCAGCAGTGACCAGGGGGCTGGTGGCTACACCTTC. Its protein product is CASSDQGAGGYTF.

The chain employs TRBV10-2 and TRBJ2-3, with TRBD1 matching over 9 bases. The length of the CDR3 is 15 residues. V was clipped by 3 bases and J by 5 bases; unmatched bases: 6. Germline CDR1 is WSHSY and CDR2 is SAAADI. This CDR3 reads CASSDGDRAGDTQYF. Here the CDR3 DNA reads TGCGCCAGCAGTGATGGGGACAGGGCGGGAGATACGCAGTATTTT.

In this sample, this clone turned up a few times. This rearrangement joins TRBV2 to TRBJ2-3; D call uncertain. The V gene's germline CDR1 is SNHLY and CDR2 FYNNEI. The ends were cut back, 6 bases at V and 4 bases at J, with 8 bases in the middle. The CDR3 extends over 12 amino acids. This CDR3 reads CASRRLADTQYF. CDR3 nucleotide sequence: TGTGCCAGCAGGAGACTTGCAGATACGCAGTATTTT.

Only one count was recorded for this clone. V is TRBV14 and J is TRBJ2-2; possibly TRBD1 for D (5 bases). Per the germline V gene, CDR1 is SGHDN and CDR2 is FVKESK. V was pared by 0 bases and J by 4 bases, with 12 bases between. The CDR3 is made up of 16 amino acids. CDR3 DNA: TGTGCCAGCAGCCAAGACGGACACCCGGCCACCGGGGAGCTGTTTTTT. Amino acid sequence: CASSQDGHPATGELFF.

The chain recombines TRBV6-1 with TRBJ1-4; the D is unclear. The V gene lost 8 bases and the J gene lost 7 bases, with 14 bases spanning the gap. The CDR3 sequence is 13 residues long. Per germline, CDR1 MNHNS and CDR2 SASEGT. CDR3 amino acids: CASQKVPSEKLFF. CDR3 nucleotides: TGTGCCAGCCAGAAGGTCCCGAGTGAAAAACTGTTTTTT.

CDR3: CASSESLGVPTDTQYF. In DNA, the CDR3 is TGTGCCAGCAGTGAATCTCTCGGGGTCCCCACAGATACGCAGTATTTT. The chain combines TRBV25-1 with TRBJ2-3; tentatively, D is TRBD2 (5 bases). Trimming stripped 1 base from V and 2 bases from J, with 13 bases between. The CDR3 covers 16 residues. CDR1 MGHDK and CDR2 SYGVNS come from the germline V gene. The variable domain in full, completed from reference TRBV25-1 and TRBJ2-3, reads EADIYQTPRYLVIGTGKKITLECSQTMGHDKMYWYQQDPGMELHLIHYSYGVNSTEKGDLSSESTVSRIRTEHFPLTLESARPSHTSQYLCASSESLGVPTDTQYFGPGTRLTVL.